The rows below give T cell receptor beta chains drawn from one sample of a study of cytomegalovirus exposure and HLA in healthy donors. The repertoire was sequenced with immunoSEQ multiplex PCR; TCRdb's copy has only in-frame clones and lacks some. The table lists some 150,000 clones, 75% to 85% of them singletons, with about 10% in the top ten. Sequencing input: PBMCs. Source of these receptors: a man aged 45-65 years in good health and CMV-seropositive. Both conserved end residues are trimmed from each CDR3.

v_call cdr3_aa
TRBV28 ASSPGPGLAGSSDTQY
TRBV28 ASSSSTGQMNTEAF
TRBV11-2 ASSLRGRAGTGELF
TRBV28 AISRGRNYGYT
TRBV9 ASSVDRTGENTEAF
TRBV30 AWSDAGGFTNYGYT
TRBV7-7 ASSGAQGGGETQY
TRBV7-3 ASSSTGDSNQPQH
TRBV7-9 ASSFEGETQY
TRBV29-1 SVAVGQGEQPQH
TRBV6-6 ASSYVGGTDTQY
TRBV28 ASSLTGGVAGT
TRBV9 ASSGSVFSYEQY
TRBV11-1 ASSLRSRLTLVPPYEQY
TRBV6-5 ASSQFRRSYEQY
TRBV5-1 ASTSYAGGSYNEQF
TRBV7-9 ASSLRGSYGSSYNEQF
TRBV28 ASSTHGTGGSEKLF
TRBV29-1 SVELAGGRFGNEQY
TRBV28 ASSVSGSSDTQY
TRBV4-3 ASSQDTRGFSPLH
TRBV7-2 ASSLAGANSPLH